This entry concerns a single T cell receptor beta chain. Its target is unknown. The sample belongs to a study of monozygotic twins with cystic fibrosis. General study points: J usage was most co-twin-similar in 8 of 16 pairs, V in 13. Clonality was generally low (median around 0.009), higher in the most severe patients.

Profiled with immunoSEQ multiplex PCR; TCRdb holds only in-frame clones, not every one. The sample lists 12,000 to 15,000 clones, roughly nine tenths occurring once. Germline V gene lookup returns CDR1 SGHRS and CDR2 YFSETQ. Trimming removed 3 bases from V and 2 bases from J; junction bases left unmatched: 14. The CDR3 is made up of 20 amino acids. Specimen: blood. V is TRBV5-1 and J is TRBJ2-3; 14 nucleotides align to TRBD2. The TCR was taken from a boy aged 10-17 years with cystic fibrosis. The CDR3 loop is CASSSGLAGARLTHTDTQYF. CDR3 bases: TGCGCCAGCAGCTCGGGACTAGCGGGGGCCCGCCTCACCCACACAGATACGCAGTATTTT.